This note documents a single T cell receptor (beta chain) sequence. This CDR3 has 16 amino acids. Trimming took off 3 bases at V and 4 bases at J, with 16 bases between the two ends. The germline V gene encodes CDR1 MDHEN and CDR2 SYDVKM. The sample comes from a study of control samples from healthy donors and cancer patients. Only in-frame clones appear in the TCRdb table, and some are missing; sequencing was by immunoSEQ multiplex PCR. The table lists 150,000 to 200,000 clones, 94% of them singletons. The specimen sequenced was blood. The TCR comes from a woman aged 18-35 years in good health. The chain carries TRBV28 and TRBJ2-1, with D possibly being TRBD2 (6 bases). The CDR3 spells CASSLGGRRPYNEQFF. DNA for the CDR3: TGTGCCAGCAGTTTGGGGGGAAGACGCCCTTACAATGAGCAGTTCTTC.